Listed below are T cell receptor beta chains from one sample, sequenced in a study of regulatory T cells in long-lasting Graves disease. TCRdb redid the calling of the multiplex PCR reads with MiXCR, one entry per CDR3 protein. The sample has about 430,000 distinct CDR3 sequences; approximately 22% are singletons. The starting material was peripheral blood mononuclear cells (PBMCs), obtained when the disease was refractory, from a patient treated with antithyroid drugs. Receptor source: a female donor with Graves disease. Each CDR3 is given with its conserved first and last residue. The D gene is left open where the match is weak.

D gene,V gene,CDR3 length,CDR3 protein
TRBD2,TRBV11-2,16,CASSPRAGGITGELFF
TRBD2,TRBV18,15,CASSPREGRQETQYF
.,TRBV7-3,13,CASSLNEGETQYF
.,TRBV19,13,CASSAFWDSPLHF
.,TRBV6-1,16,CASSNRDRRANTEAFF
.,TRBV19,14,CASSIPQGTNEQYF
.,TRBV9,12,CASSAQGPEAFF
.,TRBV30,12,CAWSVTGGPQHF
.,TRBV20-1,14,CSAGPGPNQETQYF
.,TRBV5-1,14,CASSFPDPGGEQYF
.,TRBV7-8,13,CASGAGTNTEAFF
.,TRBV28,14,CASSFGGLDQPQHF
.,TRBV10-3,13,CASAAGRDSPLHF
TRBD1,TRBV11-2,16,CASSLDQEGANYGYTF
.,TRBV2,15,CASSEGERDNSPLHF
.,TRBV10-3,13,CAITNREGYGYTF
.,TRBV19,15,CASSIAGHSNQPQHF
.,TRBV12-3/TRBV12-4,14,CASSLVGRPYEQYF
.,TRBV12-5,15,CASGFIQGRTGELFF
.,TRBV11-2,15,CASSLTASNGETQYF
TRBD2,TRBV5-6,16,CASSFSSGGDYNEQFF
.,TRBV7-9,13,CASSATFGNTIYF
TRBD1,TRBV7-9,16,CASSLGTGSSSYEQYF
TRBD2,TRBV5-1,14,CASSLNSGSGEQFF
.,TRBV30,13,CAWSVQGVQPQHF
TRBD1,TRBV28,13,CASSRTGDHGYTF
.,TRBV28,14,CASSAVSTDYGYTF
TRBD1,TRBV6-5,13,CASSYGTEYEQYF
.,TRBV28,14,CASSPEGQSYEQYF
.,TRBV29-1,13,CSVENPGSYEQYF
TRBD1,TRBV5-1,14,CASSRDRDTGELFF
TRBD2,TRBV20-1,16,CSAPGLALRGSYEQYF
.,TRBV20-1,16,CSARGVGREVVPPQHF
.,TRBV28,14,CASSSGGRDYEQYF
.,TRBV20-1,14,CSASRQGGNTEAFF
TRBD1,TRBV10-3,14,CAISGDSGGDIQYF
.,TRBV5-1,15,CASSLPDRPPYEQYF
.,TRBV28,15,CASSLHQAGNTEAFF
.,TRBV3-1,14,CASSQNPGGDEQYF
.,TRBV6-1,14,CASRMGRSSYEQYF
.,TRBV30,15,CAWSGLWGKRETQYF
.,TRBV14,14,CASSRLIGTGELFF
.,TRBV11-2,15,CASSRGGTNTGELFF
.,TRBV7-2,13,CASSHRIDETQYF
.,TRBV20-1,13,CSARHQADYEQYF
TRBD1,TRBV18,17,CASSPRERTGFPGELFF
TRBD1,TRBV7-9,16,CASSLRGLGANEKLFF
.,TRBV10-3,12,CAIEDVRGEQYF
.,TRBV12-3/TRBV12-4,15,CASSFDLRRNTEAFF
.,TRBV5-1,14,CASSSSGPNTEAFF
TRBD1,TRBV2,15,CASTVVRGPPYEQYF
.,TRBV19,13,CASTAGGLSEAFF
TRBD1,TRBV30,13,CAWDRVPGTEAFF